This TCR beta chain was identified in a study of molecular identifiers for immune sequencing clone quantification (dated by TCRdb to the late 2010s). As for the study more broadly: For a replicate experiment, RNA from around 20,000 or 99,000 naive CD8 T cells was divided into five aliquots, of which four were sequenced. This methods study benchmarked molecular-identifier clustering-based TCR repertoire sequencing (MIDCIRS) and TCR RNA copy counting, using CD8 T cells to do so. What the study reported, not specific to this receptor: When barcode sub-clustering was left out, chimeric consensus sequences inflated TCR diversity, with chimeras reaching as high as 47%. Spiked-in Jurkat TCR RNA equal to a single cell's worth was reported to be detectable even within one million naive CD8 T cells. Modeling estimated about three recovered TCR RNA copies per cell, compared with about 10 by digital PCR, which implies about 30% capture efficiency. Clones above 20 RNA copies held over 97% of molecules in CMV-specific effector cells but under 1% in naive cells. Naive libraries contained spiked-in Jurkat TCR RNA (approximately ten copies' worth), which is not part of the donor repertoire. Identical TCR molecules sharing a barcode could cause highly expanded clone sizes to be underestimated.

The library was obtained by PCR. The sequencer listed for this sample is NextSeq 500. Bulk TCR libraries were prepared as previously described, using TCR primers listed in Table S5. The Qiagen AllPrep DNA/RNA kit was used to purify total RNA. Reads from multiple sequencing runs of the same library were pooled before analysis. As for how the authors treated the data: Reads were retained only if their TCR constant sequence matched exactly, and those retained reads were trimmed to 150 nt and grouped according to their 12-nt molecular barcodes. Reads inside each barcode group were sub-clustered using a 15% Levenshtein threshold, and a quality-weighted consensus sequence was constructed for each RNA molecule. Non-functional sequences were discarded, and so were lower-count sequences lying one edit away from another sequence. Barcode sub-clusters with fewer than 20% of the maximum read count were removed, based on fitting two negative binomial distributions. The public reads were quality trimmed at Q25 with fastp and then assembled into clones with MiXCR by TCRdb, keeping productive beta chains. One record per CDR3 amino acid sequence lists the most common genes and DNA. The authors' filters were not applied to this entry. The sample table contains some 590,000 distinct CDR3 sequences; only one count was recorded for less than 30% of them. The ten most abundant clones make up 0.75% to 0.8% of the sample.

Libraries of naive CD8 T cells were built from about 19,000 to 1,100,000 sorted cells, with 10%, 30% or 50% of the purified RNA used. Naive CD8 T cells, defined as CD8+CD4-CCR7+CD45RA+, were FACS-sorted into RLT Plus buffer on a BD FACSAria II. Detection sensitivity was tested by spiking Jurkat RNA equal to ten TCR copies' worth into samples containing roughly 17,000-1,000,000 naive CD8 T cells. Enrichment of CD8 T cells was done with RosetteSep CD8+ T Cell Enrichment Cocktail plus Ficoll-Paque, and ACK red cell lysis came afterward. Concerning this clonotype: Its antigen specificity is not known. No clone much larger than this one lies a single base away; base qualities are absent.

This TCR derives from a human donor in good health. Some libraries in this study had Jurkat cell RNA spiked in. Sequencing was carried out using naive CD8+ T cells from blood, with Jurkat cell RNA spiked in. The cell subset or site label corresponds to: FACS-sorted CD8+CD4-CCR7+CD45RA+ naive T cells.

The CDR3 reads CASSFLAGSPDTQYF. The sequence in DNA is TGTGCCAGCAGTTTCCTAGCGGGATCCCCAGATACGCAGTATTTT. The chain was built from TRBV27 and TRBJ2-3, and 9 bases in between align with TRBD2. CDR1 is given as MNHEY and CDR2 as SMNVEV, both from the germline V gene (reference sequence). Counted from cysteine to phenylalanine, this CDR3 has 15 amino acids. Only CDR3 DNA remains: 45 bases, in frame from the first base. Clipping removes 3 bases from V and 4 bases from J, with 5 as the unmatched junction base count.